The rows below give T cell receptor beta chains drawn from one sample of a study of blood T cell repertoires in COVID-19. Produced via immunoSEQ multiplex PCR; TCRdb's table is partial and in-frame only. In the table there are a few hundred thousand clones, roughly 90% of which are singletons. Input material: PBMCs or T cells enriched from blood (not recorded which). All receptors derive from a young woman who had recovered from COVID-19. CDR3s include the opening cysteine and the closing phenylalanine or tryptophan. D genes are given only for firm matches. Clone size is stated in some rows and not others, as once, few, many or a class when expanded.

NA	NA	TRBV6-6	TRBJ2-7	CASSYSAGWTGEQYF	TGTGCCAGCAGTTACTCTGCAGGGTGGACCGGCGAGCAGTACTTC
NA	NA	TRBV12-3/TRBV12-4	TRBJ1-5	CASSLSSNQPQHF	TGTGCCAGCAGTTTGAGTAGCAATCAGCCCCAGCATTTT
TRBD1	NA	TRBV28	TRBJ1-5	CASRLGQPHQPQHF	TGTGCCAGCAGACTGGGACAGCCTCATCAGCCCCAGCATTTT
TRBD1	NA	TRBV19	TRBJ2-5	CASSPTGLETQYF	TGTGCCAGTAGCCCGACAGGGCTCGAGACCCAGTACTTC
TRBD1	once	TRBV7-9	TRBJ2-1	CASSPNRGYEQFF	TGTGCCAGCAGCCCCAACAGGGGATATGAGCAGTTCTTC
TRBD1	NA	TRBV11-3	TRBJ2-7	CASSLNLGTGGEQYF	TGTGCCAGCAGCTTAAACCTCGGGACAGGGGGAGAGCAGTACTTC
TRBD1	NA	TRBV10-2	TRBJ1-2	CASRKDKGAHGYTF	TGCGCCAGCAGAAAAGACAAGGGGGCCCATGGCTACACCTTC
TRBD1	NA	TRBV25-1	TRBJ2-1	CASSDPTGGHVDEQFF	TGTGCCAGCAGTGACCCGACAGGGGGTCATGTCGATGAGCAGTTCTTC
TRBD1	NA	TRBV19	TRBJ2-5	CASSIDGTGGGETQYF	TGTGCCAGTAGTATAGATGGGACAGGGGGCGGGGAGACCCAGTACTTC
NA	few	TRBV19	TRBJ1-1	CASSIDSEAFF	TGTGCCAGTAGTATAGACAGTGAAGCTTTCTTT
NA	few	TRBV9	TRBJ1-3	CASSVGGFSGNTIYF	TGTGCCAGCAGCGTAGGCGGATTCTCTGGAAACACCATATATTTT
TRBD1	once	TRBV28	TRBJ1-1	CASSPPTGMNTEAFF	TGTGCCAGCAGTCCCCCGACAGGGATGAACACTGAAGCTTTCTTT
NA	NA	TRBV29-1	TRBJ1-2	CSVAQPKGYTF	TGCAGCGTCGCACAACCGAAAGGCTACACCTTC
NA	NA	TRBV19	TRBJ2-1	CASPKESQLVGNEQFF	TGTGCCAGCCCCAAGGAGTCCCAATTGGTGGGTAATGAGCAGTTCTTC
TRBD2	NA	TRBV5-1	TRBJ2-5	CASSRGLAGDQETQYF	TGCGCCAGCAGCCGGGGACTAGCGGGGGACCAAGAGACCCAGTACTTC
TRBD1	NA	TRBV6-2/TRBV6-3	TRBJ2-7	CASSYTRTGDSEQYF	TGTGCCAGCAGTTACACCAGGACAGGGGACTCCGAGCAGTACTTC
TRBD2	NA	TRBV15	TRBJ2-3	CATSSGPPSTDTQYF	TGTGCCACCAGTAGCGGGCCCCCTAGCACAGATACGCAGTATTTT
NA	NA	TRBV7-9	TRBJ1-4	CASSLSDTTNEKLFF	TGTGCCAGCAGCTTATCAGATACAACTAATGAAAAACTGTTTTTT
TRBD2	NA	TRBV28	TRBJ2-7	CASRFSGRAYEQYF	TGTGCCAGCAGGTTCAGCGGGAGGGCCTACGAGCAGTACTTC
NA	NA	TRBV3-1/TRBV3-2	TRBJ1-1	CASSQSLNTEAFF	TGTGCCAGCAGCCAAAGCCTGAACACTGAAGCTTTCTTT
TRBD1	NA	TRBV5-1	TRBJ1-3	CASSHRTGGDYPGNTIYF	TGCGCCAGCAGCCACCGGACAGGGGGCGATTATCCTGGAAACACCATATATTTT
NA	NA	TRBV19	TRBJ1-6	CASSIGGNSPLHF	TGTGCCAGTAGTATTGGGGGGAATTCACCCCTCCACTTT
NA	once	TRBV19	TRBJ1-2	CASSSAPGAGNYGYTF	TGTGCCAGTAGTAGCGCGCCGGGAGCTGGGAACTATGGCTACACCTTC
TRBD2	NA	TRBV19	TRBJ2-2	CASSYLAGGSGELFF	TGTGCCAGTAGCTATTTAGCGGGAGGTTCCGGGGAGCTGTTTTTT
TRBD2	NA	TRBV4-3	TRBJ2-7	CASSPTSGGASFHEQYF	TGCGCCAGCAGCCCGACTAGCGGGGGAGCGTCATTCCACGAGCAGTACTTC
NA	NA	TRBV6-2/TRBV6-3	TRBJ1-5	CASSYTGVDQPQHF	TGTGCCAGCAGTTACACAGGTGTAGATCAGCCCCAGCATTTT
NA	NA	TRBV6-4	TRBJ2-3	CASSREATSTDTQYF	TGTGCCAGCAGTCGAGAAGCGACTAGCACAGATACGCAGTATTTT
NA	NA	TRBV29-1	TRBJ2-6	CSVIDSGANVLTF	TGCAGCGTGATAGACTCTGGGGCCAACGTCCTGACTTTC
TRBD1	few	TRBV7-9	TRBJ1-6	CASSLRDRPNSPLHF	TGTGCCAGCAGCTTAAGGGACAGACCTAATTCACCCCTCCACTTT
NA	NA	TRBV30	TRBJ1-2	CAWSVYRINYGYTF	TGTGCCTGGAGTGTATACAGGATTAACTATGGCTACACCTTC
TRBD1	NA	TRBV4-2	TRBJ1-2	CASSQGDRDRGVRGYTF	TGTGCCAGCAGCCAAGGCGACCGGGACAGGGGAGTTAGAGGCTACACCTTC